The following is a T cell receptor beta chain sequence with its context. Profiled with immunoSEQ multiplex PCR; TCRdb holds only in-frame clones, not every one. The table shows some 200,000 clones, with about three quarters occurring only once. This sample was included in a study of blood T cell repertoires in COVID-19. Germline V CDR1 and CDR2: SGHDT, YYEEEE. With V trimmed by 0 bases and J by 2 bases, 5 bases remained unmatched. This CDR3 has 18 residues. The chain recombines TRBV5-6 with TRBJ2-1; 13 bases match TRBD2. The receptor comes from a woman aged 50 to 60 with active or convalescent COVID-19. Input material: peripheral blood. The DNA for the CDR3 is TGTGCCAGCAGCTTGGTACTAGCGGGAGGGCCCACCTACAATGAGCAGTTCTTC. Residues: CASSLVLAGGPTYNEQFF.